This TCR beta chain was sequenced for a study of T cell responses to AZD1222 COVID-19 vaccine. The study pooled second doses at about 4 or about 12 weeks. Overall study findings and caveats: A mostly white British donor set with more females was recruited, and clonal diversity was possibly underestimated. Sampling captured repertoires only after the peak T cell response.

Details on this clone: Its specificity is unknown.

The data were produced by immunoSEQ multiplex PCR, yet TCRdb's version contains in-frame clones alone and is incomplete. The table lists roughly 50,000 clones, roughly 90% of them singletons. The CDR3 sequence is 14 residues long. Germline loops: CDR1 SGHAT, CDR2 FQNNGV. J was trimmed by 2 bases and V by 2 bases; bases with no gene match: 0. The specimen comprised peripheral blood, sampled 28 days after the second AZD1222 dose. This sequence originates from an adult who received the AZD1222 COVID-19 vaccine. The gene calls are TRBV11-2 and TRBJ2-7; 10 nucleotides match TRBD2. DNA for the CDR3: TGTGCCAGCAGCTTACTAGCGGGAGCCTACGAGCAGTACTTC. Its translation is CASSLLAGAYEQYF. The full variable domain, with the rest looked up from reference TRBV11-2 and TRBJ2-7, is EAGVAQSPRYKIIEKRQSVAFWCNPISGHATLYWYQQILGQGPKLLIQFQNNGVVDDSQLPKDRFSAERLKGVDSTLKIQPAKLEDSAVYLCASSLLAGAYEQYFGPGTRLTVT.